The present T cell receptor beta chain was sequenced within a study of vaccination and CD4 T cells after COVID-19. CD4+ T cells that had been cultured provided DNA sequenced with the Oncomine TCR Beta short-read assay. MiXCR, applied by TCRdb to the PCR reads, yields one record per CDR3 protein. The table has thousands of distinct CDR3 sequences, more than 65% seen once; the top ten hold less than 45%. Study-level findings and limits: In convalescent patients, a median roughly 86% of reactive clones appeared only post-vaccination.

As regards this clonotype: Its antigen is unidentified.

V lost 8 bases and J lost 3; bases outside the gene matches: 5. This CDR3 contains 13 residues. Germline CDR1 reads SQVTM; CDR2 reads ANQGSEA. Treatment specified: approximately 10-day PBMC culture with coronavirus spike peptide pools or control peptides (ViraFEST assay). The sample consisted of CD4+ T cells from blood, cultured in vitro. The clonotype comes from a human donor who had recovered from COVID-19. The V gene is TRBV29-1, the J gene TRBJ2-3; TRBD2 matches at 10 bases. The chain's CDR3 is CSMGLATTDTQYF. The CDR3 coding sequence is TGCAGCATGGGACTAGCGACGACAGATACGCAGTATTTT.